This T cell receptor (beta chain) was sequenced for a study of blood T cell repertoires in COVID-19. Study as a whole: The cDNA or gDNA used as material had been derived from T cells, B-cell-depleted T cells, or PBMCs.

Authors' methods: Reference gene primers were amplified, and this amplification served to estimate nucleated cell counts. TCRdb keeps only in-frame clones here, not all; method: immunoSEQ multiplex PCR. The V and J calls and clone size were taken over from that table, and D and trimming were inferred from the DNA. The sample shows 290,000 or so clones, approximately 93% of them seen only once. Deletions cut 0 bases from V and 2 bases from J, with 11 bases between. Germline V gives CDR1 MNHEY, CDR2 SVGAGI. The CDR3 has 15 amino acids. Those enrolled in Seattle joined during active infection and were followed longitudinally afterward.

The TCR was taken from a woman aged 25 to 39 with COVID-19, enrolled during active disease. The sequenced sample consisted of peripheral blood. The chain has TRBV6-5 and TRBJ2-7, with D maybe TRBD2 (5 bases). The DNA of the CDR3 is TGTGCCAGCAGTTACTCGAGCAGCGGCGCCTACGAGCAGTACTTC. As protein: CASSYSSSGAYEQYF.